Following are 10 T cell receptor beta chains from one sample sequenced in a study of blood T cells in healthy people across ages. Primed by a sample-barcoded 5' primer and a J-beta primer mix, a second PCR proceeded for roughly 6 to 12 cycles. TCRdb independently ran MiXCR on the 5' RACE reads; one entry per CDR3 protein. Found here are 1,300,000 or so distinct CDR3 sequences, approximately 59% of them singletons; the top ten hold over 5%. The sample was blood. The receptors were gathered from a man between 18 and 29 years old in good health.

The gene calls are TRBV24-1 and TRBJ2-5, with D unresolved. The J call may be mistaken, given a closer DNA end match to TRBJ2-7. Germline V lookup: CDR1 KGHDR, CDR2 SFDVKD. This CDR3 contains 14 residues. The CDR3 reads CATSDHSNPHEQYF. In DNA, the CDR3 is TGTGCCACCAGTGACCACTCCAACCCCCACGAGCAGTACTTC.

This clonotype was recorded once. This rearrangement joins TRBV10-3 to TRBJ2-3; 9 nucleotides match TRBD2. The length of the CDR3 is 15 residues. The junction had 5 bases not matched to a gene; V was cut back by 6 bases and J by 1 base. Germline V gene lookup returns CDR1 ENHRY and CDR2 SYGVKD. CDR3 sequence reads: CAIRDGGRGTDTQYF. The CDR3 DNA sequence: TGTGCCATCAGGGATGGCGGGAGGGGCACAGATACGCAGTATTTT.

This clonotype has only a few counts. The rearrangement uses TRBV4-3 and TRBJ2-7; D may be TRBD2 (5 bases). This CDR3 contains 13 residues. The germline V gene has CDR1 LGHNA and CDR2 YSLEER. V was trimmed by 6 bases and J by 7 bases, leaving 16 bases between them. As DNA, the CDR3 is TGCGCCAGCAGTCTCGAGCGGTGGTGGGAGCAGTACTTC. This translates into CASSLERWWEQYF.

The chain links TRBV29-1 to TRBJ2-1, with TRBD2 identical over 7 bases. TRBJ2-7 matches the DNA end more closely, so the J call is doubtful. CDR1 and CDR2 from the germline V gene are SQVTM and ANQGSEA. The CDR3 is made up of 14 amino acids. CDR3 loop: CSVEAGLGYNEQYF. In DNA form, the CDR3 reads TGCAGCGTTGAAGCCGGACTAGGGTACAATGAGCAGTACTTC.

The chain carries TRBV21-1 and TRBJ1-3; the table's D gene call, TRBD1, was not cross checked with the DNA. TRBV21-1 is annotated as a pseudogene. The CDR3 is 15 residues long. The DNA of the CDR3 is TGTGCCAGCATCGCCGGTGCAGGGGCTGGAAACACCATATATTTT. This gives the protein CASIAGAGAGNTIYF.

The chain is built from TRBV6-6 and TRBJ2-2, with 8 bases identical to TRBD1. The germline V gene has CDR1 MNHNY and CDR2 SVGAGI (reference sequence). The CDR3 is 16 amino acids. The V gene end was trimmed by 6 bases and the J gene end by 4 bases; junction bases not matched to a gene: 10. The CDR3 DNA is TGTGCCAGCAGGTCCTCGGACAGGGCGATCACCGGGGAGCTGTTTTTT. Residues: CASRSSDRAITGELFF.

The CDR3 DNA follows: TGTGCCAGCAGTTTATCGGCCAGGGAGCCTAACTATGGCTACACCTTC. This encodes CASSLSAREPNYGYTF. The rearrangement joins TRBV27 to TRBJ1-2; maybe TRBD1 (5 bases). Germline V gives CDR1 MNHEY, CDR2 SMNVEV (reference sequence). The CDR3 is 16 amino acids. Trimming removed 0 bases at V and 0 bases at J, with 11 bases between.

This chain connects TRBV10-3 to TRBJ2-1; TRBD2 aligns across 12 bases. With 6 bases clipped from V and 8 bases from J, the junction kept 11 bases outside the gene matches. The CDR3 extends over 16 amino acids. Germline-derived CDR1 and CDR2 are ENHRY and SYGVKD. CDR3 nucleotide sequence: TGTGCCATCAGAACAACTAGCGGGGGGATGATCTATGAGCAGTTCTTC. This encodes CAIRTTSGGMIYEQFF.

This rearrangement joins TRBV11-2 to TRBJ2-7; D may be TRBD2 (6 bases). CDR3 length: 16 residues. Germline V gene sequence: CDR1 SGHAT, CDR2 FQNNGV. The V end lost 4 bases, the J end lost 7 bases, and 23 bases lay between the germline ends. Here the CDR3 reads CASSSSGTYPQYEQYF. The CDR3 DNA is TGTGCCAGCAGCTCCAGTGGGACTTATCCCCAATATGAGCAGTACTTC.

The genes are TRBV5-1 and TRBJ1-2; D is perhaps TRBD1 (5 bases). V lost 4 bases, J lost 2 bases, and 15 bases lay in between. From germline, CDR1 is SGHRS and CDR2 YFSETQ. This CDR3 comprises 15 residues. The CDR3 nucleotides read TGCGCCAGCAGCCCCTCCAGTTGGGGCAACTATGGCTACACCTTC. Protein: CASSPSSWGNYGYTF.